This note documents a single T cell receptor (beta chain) sequence. This sample stems from a study of cytomegalovirus exposure and HLA in healthy donors. Primers included in the PCR were 60 Vbeta and 13 Jbeta primers. Assay: immunoSEQ multiplex PCR; the TCRdb copy retains only in-frame clones and omits some. The sample has 97,000 or so clones; around 10% are singletons. The clonotype was recovered from a middle-aged man in good health and CMV-seropositive. Sequencing was performed on PBMCs.

The CDR3 protein is CASSWGIGGVRETQYF. The CDR3 nucleotides are TGTGCCAGCAGTTGGGGGATAGGGGGGGTCAGGGAGACCCAGTACTTC. The chain employs TRBV28 and TRBJ2-5; D is perhaps TRBD2 (7 bases). The germline V and J ends were trimmed by 4 bases and 5 bases, with 20 bases remaining between them. The germline gives CDR1 MDHEN, CDR2 SYDVKM. The CDR3 loop spans 16 amino acids. Based on the CDR3 plus reference TRBV28 and TRBJ2-5, the full variable domain is DVKVTQSSRYLVKRTGEKVFLECVQDMDHENMFWYRQDPGLGLRLIYFSYDVKMKEKGDIPEGYSVSREKKERFSLILESASTNQTSMYLCASSWGIGGVRETQYFGPGTRLLVL.